This T cell receptor (beta chain) was observed in a study of T cell responses to AZD1222 COVID-19 vaccine (dated by TCRdb to the early 2020s). Some background on the complete study: AZD1222 recipients given second doses at about 4 weeks or at about 12 weeks were pooled, since spike-specific TCR depth and breadth were not found to differ between the two schedules. TCR sequencing covered 230 to 250 trial participants: about 210 given two doses of AZD1222 and about 26 given two doses of MenACWY control vaccine. Trial participants were enrolled by age into 18-55, 56-69 and 70-plus year subgroups, with roughly 160, 29 and 62 TCR-sequenced participants respectively.

The study at large found these results: Reportedly, close to half of the unique spike-specific TCRs recognized epitopes lying outside the regions that are mutated in the B.1.351 and B.1.1.7 variants. After two AZD1222 doses, both the breadth and the depth of spike-specific TCRs were significantly higher than at day 0 and than in MenACWY recipients. Participants were mostly white British and included more females than males, and it was suggested by the authors that clonal diversity may have been underestimated. Vaccine-associated CD4 TCRs spanned the whole spike protein, with dominant responses in regions 160-218 and 743-854. Conclusions about previously exposed vaccinees are limited, since just five or six AZD1222 recipients were seropositive for SARS-CoV-2 at baseline. In the small 56-69-year group, the increase in depth fell short of significance, most likely because of low power. Because no samples from the day 14 peak response were available, repertoires could be characterized only after the peak T cell response.

Regarding this clone: No antigen is known for it. Per-nucleotide qualities are absent, and no much larger clonotype sits a single base away.

The sample's time point label, decoded: baseline before first vaccination. The vaccinee samples were drawn from two UK trials, COV001 and COV002, one of which was a single-blind randomized controlled phase 2/3 trial testing AZD1222 (ChAdOx1 nCoV-19) in healthy adults. For TCRbeta chain sequencing, PBMC samples were collected from trial participants at day 0 and at day 28 after the second dose. Trimming at the junction amounts to 6 bases on V and 2 bases on J, and the germline ends lie 16 bases apart. Based on the germline V gene, the CDR1 and CDR2 sequences are MNHEY and SVGAGI. There are 15 amino acids in the CDR3, from cysteine to phenylalanine inclusive. Solely the CDR3 DNA is kept, with 45 bases framed from the first base. The CDR3 regions of human TCRbeta chains were analyzed by immunosequencing. Processing in the source paper ran as follows. TCRs in the repertoires were matched against a reference library of SARS-CoV-2-specific TCRs that had been generated with the MIRA antigen-specificity platform. Breadth meant the fraction of unique TCRs that were SARS-CoV-2-associated, whereas depth meant the fraction of total T cells that were SARS-CoV-2-associated. Using the MIRA data, every spike-specific TCR was mapped to the spike region that the TCR reacted to and assigned to either a CD4 or a CD8 class. Log10-transformed breadth and depth values were compared by one-way ANOVA with Sidak's multiple comparisons tests. TCRdb mirrors the immuneACCESS table, restricted to in-frame sequences. Some clones are absent from its copies; in checked studies, under half trace to an unresolved V gene, and the reason for the others is unknown. For V, J and clone size, that table is used; D and trimming come from the DNA. The sample data list about 130,000 clones, and 87% of these were observed just once. The ten biggest clones cover roughly a tenth of the sample.

The sequenced sample was peripheral blood, obtained on day 0 of AZD1222 vaccination. This TCR came from an adult in good health. Rearrangement joined TRBV6-5 to TRBJ1-2; a tentative D match to TRBD1 spans 5 bases. The CDR3 amino acid sequence is: CASSSPRAANYGYTF. At the DNA level, the sequence is TGTGCCAGCAGCTCCCCCAGGGCAGCCAACTATGGCTACACCTTC.